This T cell receptor (beta chain) was profiled in a study of siplizumab effects on memory and regulatory T cells. As regards this clone: The target antigen is unknown.

Whole-study findings and limits: Naive T cells were seen as more diverse than memory cells and as major alloresponse contributors. Controls showed an average of around 25% Treg-derived mappable alloreactive CD4+ clones, while siplizumab showed roughly 74%. Proliferating Tregs taken from siplizumab cultures were not shown to have a confirmed suppressive function.

Profiled with immunoSEQ multiplex PCR; TCRdb holds only in-frame clones, not every one. The table includes 60,000 to 70,000 clones, approximately 88% detected once. This CDR3 is built from 12 residues. The germline V gene has CDR1 MDHEN and CDR2 SYDVKM. V lost 4 bases and J lost 5, with 8 bases in between. Source material: Tregs sorted from blood. This chain joins TRBV28 and TRBJ2-5; tentative D call: TRBD1 (5 bases). The sequence came from a human donor in good health. CDR3 protein: CASSWGRETQYF. CDR3 DNA sequence: TGTGCCAGCAGTTGGGGCCGGGAGACCCAGTACTTC. Full variable domain (missing parts from reference TRBV28 and TRBJ2-5): DVKVTQSSRYLVKRTGEKVFLECVQDMDHENMFWYRQDPGLGLRLIYFSYDVKMKEKGDIPEGYSVSREKKERFSLILESASTNQTSMYLCASSWGRETQYFGPGTRLLVL.